The 17 T cell receptor beta chains reported below all come from one sample, sequenced in a study of cytomegalovirus exposure and HLA in healthy donors (dated by TCRdb to 2017 to 2019). The protocol used for the library was the immunoSEQ multiplex PCR assay. The clones in this table, taken by TCRdb from immuneACCESS, are in-frame only. Not every clone is retained; where verified, under half of the shortfall comes from an unresolved V gene, and the cause of the rest is unknown. For this sample the table gives 150,000 to 200,000 clones, of which almost 85% were detected only once. The ten most abundant clones make up 10% to 13% of the sample. Material for sequencing was PBMCs. Every receptor here comes from a man under 40 in good health and CMV-seropositive.

This sequence joins TRBV27 and TRBJ2-1; perhaps TRBD2 as D (6 bases). Germline V CDR1 and CDR2: MNHEY, SMNVEV (reference sequence). Deletions cut 8 bases from V and 0 bases from J, with 14 bases between. CDR3 length equals 15 residues. CDR3 in DNA: TGTGCCAGCCTCCGGAGGGAGGCCTCCTACAATGAGCAGTTCTTC. It specifies CASLRREASYNEQFF.

The V call is TRBV5-5, the J call TRBJ2-2, with D unresolved. CDR3 length: 17 residues. CDR1 is SGHKS, CDR2 YYEKEE, per germline (reference sequence). Trimming shortened V by 0 bases and J by 3 bases, and 15 bases separated the two germline ends. This chain's CDR3 is CASSLDSFSSYTGELFF. The DNA for the CDR3 is TGTGCCAGCAGCTTGGACAGCTTTTCATCGTACACCGGGGAGCTGTTTTTT.

This clone was counted a few times. V usage is TRBV2 and J usage is TRBJ1-3; a possible D gene is TRBD1 (6 bases). Germline CDR1 is SNHLY and CDR2 is FYNNEI. The V gene lost 4 bases and the J gene lost 0 bases, with 10 bases spanning the gap. The CDR3 consists of 15 residues. The CDR3 here is CASSADRSSGNTIYF. The CDR3 DNA sequence: TGTGCCAGCAGTGCGGACAGATCCTCTGGAAACACCATATATTTT. Full variable domain (rest looked up from reference TRBV2 and TRBJ1-3): EPEVTQTPSHQVTQMGQEVILRCVPISNHLYFYWYRQILGQKVEFLVSFYNNEISEKSEIFDDQFSVERPDGSNFTLKIRSTKLEDSAMYFCASSADRSSGNTIYFGEGSWLTVV.

V usage is TRBV2 and J usage is TRBJ2-5, with 11 bases aligning to TRBD2. Unmatched junction bases numbered 4, after V lost 2 bases and J lost 2 bases. The germline CDR1 and CDR2 sequences are SNHLY and FYNNEI. The CDR3 contains 16 residues. The chain's CDR3 is CASSEPRLAGQETQYF. The CDR3 DNA is TGTGCCAGCAGTGAACCCCGACTAGCGGGGCAAGAGACCCAGTACTTC.

V usage is TRBV7-3 and J usage is TRBJ2-2; 12 nucleotides match TRBD2. Germline CDR1 and CDR2: SGHTA and FQGTGA. CDR3 length equals 17 residues. The junction had 10 bases not matched to a gene; V was cut back by 5 bases and J by 6 bases. The CDR3 DNA is TGTGCCAGCAGCCCCCGCGGACTAGCGGGAACCTCCGGGGAGCTGTTTTTT. This codes for CASSPRGLAGTSGELFF.

On this clone: Other DNA sequences from this sample encode an identical CDR3 as well. The genes are TRBV29-1 and TRBJ2-5, with 8 bases that match TRBD1. CDR1 is SQVTM, CDR2 ANQGSEA, per germline. After removal of 0 bases from V and 5 bases from J, the junction contained 2 bases not matched to a gene. This CDR3 has 13 residues. CDR3 protein: CSVEETGAETQYF. The CDR3 nucleotides are TGCAGCGTTGAAGAGACAGGGGCGGAGACCCAGTACTTC.

V gene TRBV7-9 combines with J gene TRBJ2-3, with a weak D call TRBD2 (5 bases). CDR1 and CDR2 from the germline V gene are SEHNR and FQNEAQ (reference sequence). This CDR3 comprises 15 residues. The V gene lost 4 bases and the J gene lost 3 bases, with 14 bases spanning the gap. CDR3 loop: CASSWNAEGTDTQYF. DNA for the CDR3: TGTGCCAGCAGCTGGAACGCCGAGGGAACAGATACGCAGTATTTT.

This clone was counted between two and nine times. The gene calls are TRBV19 and TRBJ1-3, with D tentatively TRBD1 (5 bases). In germline, CDR1 is LNHDA, CDR2 SQIVND (reference sequence). The CDR3 totals 16 residues. V lost 6 bases to trimming and J lost 7 bases, with 22 bases between them. The CDR3 loop is CASRPQRGISGNTIYF. The CDR3 nucleotides are TGTGCCAGTAGACCTCAGCGGGGGATCTCCGGTAACACCATATATTTT.

CDR3 bases: TGCGCCAGCAGCCAATCGGGCACAGGGCTACGCTACGAGCAGTACTTC. Its protein is CASSQSGTGLRYEQYF. The chain recombines TRBV4-3 with TRBJ2-7; possible D gene TRBD1, 6 bases. Trimming took off 2 bases at V and 3 bases at J, with 17 bases between the two ends. Germline V CDR1 and CDR2: LGHNA, YSLEER. CDR3 size: 16 residues.

This chain connects TRBV9 to TRBJ1-2; 8 bases map to TRBD1. With 4 bases clipped from V and 7 bases from J, the junction kept 6 bases outside the gene matches. CDR3 length: 13 amino acids. Germline V gives CDR1 SGDLS, CDR2 YYNGEE. As DNA, the CDR3 is TGTGCCAGCAGCCCTCAGGGGGCCGTTGGCTACACCTTC. It yields the protein CASSPQGAVGYTF. Drawing the rest from reference TRBV9 and TRBJ1-2, the complete variable domain is DSGVTQTPKHLITATGQRVTLRCSPRSGDLSVYWYQQSLDQGLQFLIQYYNGEERAKGNILERFSAQQFPDLHSELNLSSLELGDSALYFCASSPQGAVGYTFGSGTRLTVV.

V is TRBV6-5 and J is TRBJ2-7, with 7 positions matching TRBD1. Per germline, CDR1 MNHEY and CDR2 SVGAGI. The CDR3 has 14 residues. The ends lost 5 bases at V and 5 bases at J; junction bases unmatched: 9. The CDR3 DNA sequence: TGTGCCAGCAGTCACTTGACAGGGAGCGACGAGCAGTACTTC. Protein product: CASSHLTGSDEQYF.

This chain joins TRBV5-6 and TRBJ2-7; D uncertain. V shed 2 bases and J shed 4 bases, with 4 bases lying between them. From germline, CDR1 is SGHDT and CDR2 YYEEEE. The CDR3 consists of 11 residues. The CDR3 nucleotides read TGTGCCAGCAGCTTTTCATACGAGCAGTACTTC. It translates to CASSFSYEQYF.

The V call is TRBV5-6, the J call TRBJ2-5; 8 bases are shared with TRBD1. The CDR3 has 15 amino acids. CDR1 and CDR2 from the germline V gene are SGHDT and YYEEEE. V gave up 3 bases and J gave up 0 bases; unmatched junction bases: 4. In DNA, the CDR3 is TGTGCCAGCAGCTCGGGACAGGAGAACCAAGAGACCCAGTACTTC. Translating it yields CASSSGQENQETQYF.

This clone has just a few counts. The gene calls are TRBV28 and TRBJ1-1; D not resolved. Between the trimmed V and J ends, which lost 7 bases and 6 bases, there was a span of 18 bases. The CDR3 is 14 amino acids. Germline loops: CDR1 MDHEN, CDR2 SYDVKM. As DNA, the CDR3 is TGTGCCAGCACTTCCAGCGGGGTCGGGCCTGAAGCTTTCTTT. Its translation: CASTSSGVGPEAFF.

The V gene is TRBV28, the J gene TRBJ2-5; the D gene is possibly TRBD2 (6 bases). Germline V CDR1 and CDR2: MDHEN, SYDVKM. The CDR3 sequence is 14 residues long. Trimming stripped 6 bases from V and 7 bases from J, with 18 bases between. CDR3 in DNA: TGTGCCAGCAGAGGTGGCGGGGTCCGGGGGACCCAGTACTTC. This sequence encodes CASRGGGVRGTQYF.

The gene calls are TRBV10-3 and TRBJ1-2; D perhaps matches TRBD1 (6 bases). The germline CDR1 and CDR2 sequences are ENHRY and SYGVKD. The V gene lost 10 bases and the J gene lost 2 bases, with 23 bases spanning the gap. The length of the CDR3 is 16 residues. The CDR3 nucleotides read TGTGCCACCCGCTCCAGGGGCCCCGATCCAAACTATGGCTACACCTTC. This sequence encodes CATRSRGPDPNYGYTF.

The chain links TRBV7-9 to TRBJ2-2; a weak D match, TRBD1 (6 bases). V dropped 1 base and J dropped 1 base, with 16 bases sitting between them. Germline-derived CDR1 and CDR2 are SEHNR and FQNEAQ (reference sequence). This CDR3 contains 18 residues. CDR3 bases: TGTGCCAGCAGCTTAGGTGAAATTACAGGGAAGAACACCGGGGAGCTGTTTTTT. Amino acid sequence: CASSLGEITGKNTGELFF.